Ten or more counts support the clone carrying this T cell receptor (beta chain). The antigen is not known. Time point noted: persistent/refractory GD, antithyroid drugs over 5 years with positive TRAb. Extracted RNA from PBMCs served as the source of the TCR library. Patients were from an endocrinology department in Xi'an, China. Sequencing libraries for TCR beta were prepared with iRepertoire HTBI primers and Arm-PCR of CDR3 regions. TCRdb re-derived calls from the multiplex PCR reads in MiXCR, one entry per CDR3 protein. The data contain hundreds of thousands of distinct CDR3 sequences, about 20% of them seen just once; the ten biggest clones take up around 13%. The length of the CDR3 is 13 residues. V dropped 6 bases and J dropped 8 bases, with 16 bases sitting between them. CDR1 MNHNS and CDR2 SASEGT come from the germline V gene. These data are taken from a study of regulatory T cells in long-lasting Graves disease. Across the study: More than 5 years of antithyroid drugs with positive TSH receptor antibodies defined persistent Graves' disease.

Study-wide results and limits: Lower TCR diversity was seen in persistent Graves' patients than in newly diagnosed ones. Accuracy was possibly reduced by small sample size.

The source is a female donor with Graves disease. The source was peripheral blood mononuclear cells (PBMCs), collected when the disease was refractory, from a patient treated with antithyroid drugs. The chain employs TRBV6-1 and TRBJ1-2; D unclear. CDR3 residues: CASSPRTEQGYTF. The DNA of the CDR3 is TGTGCCAGCAGCCCCCGGACGGAGCAGGGCTACACCTTC.